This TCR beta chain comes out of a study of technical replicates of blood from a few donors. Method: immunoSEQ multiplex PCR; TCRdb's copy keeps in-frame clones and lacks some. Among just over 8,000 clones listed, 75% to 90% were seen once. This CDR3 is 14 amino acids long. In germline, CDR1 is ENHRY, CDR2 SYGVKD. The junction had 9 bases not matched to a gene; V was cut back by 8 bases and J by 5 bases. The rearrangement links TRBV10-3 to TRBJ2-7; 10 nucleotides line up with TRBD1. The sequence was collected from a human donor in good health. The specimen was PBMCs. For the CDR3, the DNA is TGTGCCATCTCTCCGGGACAGGGGATCCACGAGCAGTACTTC. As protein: CAISPGQGIHEQYF.